This T cell receptor beta chain was identified in a study of Tregs in tolerant kidney transplant recipients. The CDR3 is 13 residues long. Looked up from germline, CDR1 is MNHNY and CDR2 is SVGAGI (reference sequence). Using immunoSEQ multiplex PCR, the repertoire was profiled, and TCRdb retains in-frame clones only, with some absent. This table has some 90,000 clones, 90% to 95% appearing once. The study, taken as a whole, reports: The most relevant donor-specific Treg TCRbeta repertoire apparently came from expansion with activated donor B cells.

Unstimulated Tregs (CD4+CD25+CD127-) and CD4+CD25- non-Tregs were sorted from PBMCs. Details on this clone: Its antigen remains unknown.

This clonotype was sampled from a human donor in good health. Sequencing was carried out using CD8+ T cells from blood. The chain couples TRBV6-6 to TRBJ2-7, with D maybe TRBD1 (5 bases). The tail of the sequence fits TRBJ2-5 better, so the J call may be wrong. The CDR3 DNA reads TGTGCCAGCAGTTACCGGACATACGAGACCCAGTACTTC. It encodes CASSYRTYETQYF.